One and the same sample provided the 23 T cell receptor beta chains below, sequenced in a study of graft-versus-host responses after intestinal transplantation. Labeling with CFSE marked about 200,000 responder cells, which were plated with about 200,000 irradiated, violet-dye-labeled stimulator cells. Clones were read by immunoSEQ multiplex PCR, and TCRdb kept only the in-frame ones, dropping some. Of tens of thousands of clones detected, 30% to 40% appear once; the ten largest clones hold 7.5% to 10%. Sequences were derived from alloreactive CD8+ T cells from a mixed lymphocyte reaction culture, sampled before intestinal transplant. Subset meaning: CFSE-low proliferating T cells sorted from roughly six-day pre-transplant mixed lymphocyte reaction (GvH or HvG direction). Receptor source: a human patient who received an intestinal transplant.

This clone was seen a handful of times. The chain recombines TRBV12-5 with TRBJ2-2; possible D gene TRBD1, 6 bases. V was shortened by 2 bases and J by 4 bases, with 14 bases between the two germline ends. Germline-derived CDR1 and CDR2 are LGHNT and FRNRAP. The CDR3 contains 16 residues. As DNA, the CDR3 is TGTGCTAGTGGTTTGCCCACAGGGAAACCCACCGGGGAGCTGTTTTTT. This gives the protein CASGLPTGKPTGELFF.

V is TRBV4-1 and J is TRBJ1-6; 7 nucleotides match TRBD1. The V segment lost 0 bases and the J segment 9 bases; nucleotides outside the gene matches: 11. There are 17 residues in the CDR3. CDR1 and CDR2 (germline): MGHRA, YSYEKL. CDR3 DNA sequence: TGCGCCAGCAGCCAAGAACCCCGAGTTACAGGGGTTTCACCCCTCCACTTT. It encodes CASSQEPRVTGVSPLHF.

The chain links TRBV19 to TRBJ1-2; D uncertain. This CDR3 contains 15 residues. V was clipped by 1 base and J by 1 base, with 10 bases between them. Germline assignment: CDR1 LNHDA and CDR2 SQIVND (reference sequence). The CDR3 protein is CASSIGADGNYGYTF. CDR3 sequence (DNA): TGTGCCAGTAGTATAGGCGCGGACGGTAACTATGGCTACACCTTC.

On this clone: One end of the junction fails to match germline, which may point to a read error. CDR3 coding DNA: TGTGCCAGCAGTCCCTCTACCGTGGAGCTGTTTTTT. It yields the protein CASSPSTVELFF. The V and J genes are TRBV6-1 and TRBJ2-2; no clear D gene. This CDR3 region has 12 residues. CDR1 is MNHNS, CDR2 SASEGT, per germline.

The chain recombines TRBV2 with TRBJ2-1, with 9 bases aligning to TRBD2. The CDR3 sequence is 15 residues long. The V and J ends lost 2 bases and 8 bases, in that order; junction bases with no gene match: 7. Per the germline V gene, CDR1 is SNHLY and CDR2 is FYNNEI. This CDR3 reads CASSETSGPLDEQFF. The CDR3 DNA reads TGTGCCAGCAGTGAAACTAGCGGGCCTCTAGATGAGCAGTTCTTC.

The chain couples TRBV6-5 to TRBJ2-5, with D tentatively TRBD2 (6 bases). With 5 bases removed from V and 5 bases from J, the gap between germline ends came to 12 bases. The germline gives CDR1 MNHEY, CDR2 SVGAGI. The CDR3 extends over 13 amino acids. CDR3 sequence reads: CASSEPGRETQYF. DNA for the CDR3: TGTGCCAGCAGTGAACCGGGGAGGGAGACCCAGTACTTC.

The chain carries TRBV7-6 and TRBJ1-6; perhaps TRBD1 as D (5 bases). Germline CDR1 SGHVS, CDR2 FNYEAQ. The length of the CDR3 is 13 residues. Trimming took off 5 bases at V and 13 bases at J, with 15 bases between the two ends. This CDR3 is CASSVGTELPLHF. The CDR3 region has the DNA TGTGCCAGCAGCGTTGGGACGGAACTTCCCCTCCACTTT.

This clone was observed a handful of times. This chain uses TRBV4-1 with TRBJ2-1; D unclear. Trimming pared 3 bases from V and 4 bases from J, leaving 13 bases between. This CDR3 comprises 15 residues. CDR1 is MGHRA and CDR2 is YSYEKL in the germline V gene. The CDR3 DNA follows: TGCGCCAGCAGCCATGCCCCTCCCGGATACAATGAGCAGTTCTTC. Residues: CASSHAPPGYNEQFF.

This chain uses TRBV10-3 with TRBJ2-5; no firm D call. The CDR3 consists of 14 residues. The germline V gene encodes CDR1 ENHRY and CDR2 SYGVKD. V lost 2 bases, J lost 4 bases, and 11 bases lay in between. The CDR3 region has the DNA TGTGCCATCAGTGAGGGGGATACGCGAGAGACCCAGTACTTC. Translation: CAISEGDTRETQYF.

This clone was seen a few times. The chain uses TRBV6-5 and TRBJ2-5, with 12 nucleotides matching TRBD2. Germline CDR1 and CDR2: MNHEY and SVGAGI. Unmatched junction bases numbered 8, after V lost 7 bases and J lost 5 bases. CDR3 length: 15 amino acids. The CDR3 protein is CASTATSGSGETQYF. The CDR3, as DNA: TGTGCCAGCACCGCGACTAGCGGGAGTGGGGAGACCCAGTACTTC.

The rearrangement uses TRBV4-1 and TRBJ1-2, with 7 nucleotides matching TRBD1. This CDR3 region has 17 residues. CDR1 is MGHRA and CDR2 is YSYEKL in the germline V gene. V dropped 4 bases and J dropped 2; count of bases not matched to a gene: 13. DNA of the CDR3: TGCGCCAGCAGCCGATTAAAAGGACAGGACCCAAACTATGGCTACACCTTC. As protein: CASSRLKGQDPNYGYTF.

Comments on this clone: At one boundary the junction diverges from the germline segment, which might be a read error. The rearrangement joins TRBV11-2 to TRBJ2-7, with 8 bases aligning to TRBD1. CDR3 length: 13 residues. In germline, CDR1 is SGHAT, CDR2 FQNNGV. CDR3: CACSFGTGYEQYF. DNA for the CDR3: TGTGCCTGCAGCTTTGGGACAGGCTACGAGCAGTACTTC.

V and J are TRBV27 and TRBJ2-3, with D perhaps matching TRBD1 (5 bases). The CDR3 totals 13 residues. The germline CDR1 and CDR2 sequences are MNHEY and SMNVEV (reference sequence). The V end lost 0 bases, the J end lost 4 bases, and 5 bases lay between the germline ends. The CDR3 sequence is CASSLSRADTQYF. The CDR3 DNA reads as TGTGCCAGCAGTTTATCCAGGGCAGATACGCAGTATTTT.

This clone was counted a few times. This chain connects TRBV21-1 to TRBJ1-3; TRBD1 was called by the table and not checked on the DNA. TRBV21-1 is described as a pseudogene. The CDR3 is 15 residues long. CDR3 sequence: CAYRGTGGTGNTIYF. CDR3 in DNA: TGTGCCTATAGGGGGACAGGGGGTACTGGAAACACCATATATTTT.

In this sample, this clone turned up a few times. The CDR3 DNA is TGTGCCAGCAGCTTATCCAGGTACAATCAGCCCCAGCATTTT. It codes for CASSLSRYNQPQHF. The rearrangement joins TRBV7-3 to TRBJ1-5; D gene unclear. This CDR3 spans 14 amino acids. V lost 2 bases to trimming and J lost 3 bases, with 8 bases between them. Germline V lookup: CDR1 SGHTA, CDR2 FQGTGA.

Only a few counts were recorded for this clone. The rearrangement links TRBV19 to TRBJ1-1; maybe TRBD1 (6 bases). The CDR3 loop spans 13 amino acids. Germline CDR1 reads LNHDA; CDR2 reads SQIVND (reference sequence). The V and J ends lost 5 bases and 10 bases respectively, with 17 bases between them. The CDR3: CASSHRGRGGAFF. The CDR3, as DNA: TGTGCCAGTAGTCATCGAGGGAGGGGGGGAGCTTTCTTT.

This clone turned up a few times. The chain uses TRBV7-6 and TRBJ1-1, with D unresolved. V was pared by 1 base and J by 5 bases, with 11 bases between. Germline-derived CDR1 and CDR2 are SGHVS and FNYEAQ. The CDR3 covers 14 residues. CDR3 loop: CASSLDGVWTEAFF. The CDR3 DNA is TGTGCCAGCAGCTTAGACGGGGTGTGGACTGAAGCTTTCTTT.

By sample fraction, this clone is medium-sized (0.01 to 0.1%). The chain combines TRBV7-9 with TRBJ2-7; tentatively, D is TRBD2 (6 bases). The CDR3 loop spans 13 amino acids. Germline-derived CDR1 and CDR2 are SEHNR and FQNEAQ (reference sequence). V lost 5 bases and J lost 2, with 10 bases in between. CDR3 coding DNA: TGTGCCAGCAGCCGACTAGTCACCTACGAGCAGTACTTC. Translated: CASSRLVTYEQYF. The whole variable domain, remainder taken from reference TRBV7-9 and TRBJ2-7, is DTGVSQNPRHKITKRGQNVTFRCDPISEHNRLYWYRQTLGQGPEFLTYFQNEAQLEKSRLLSDRFSAERPKGSFSTLEIQRTEQGDSAMYLCASSRLVTYEQYFGPGTRLTVT.

This clone turned up a few times. The rearrangement uses TRBV6-6 and TRBJ2-5, with 8 bases identical to TRBD1. Germline values: CDR1 MNHNY, CDR2 SVGAGI (reference sequence). The V gene end was trimmed by 3 bases and the J gene end by 7 bases; junction bases not matched to a gene: 13. The CDR3 loop spans 16 amino acids. The CDR3 protein is CASSYETGGMGATQYF. Here the CDR3 DNA reads TGTGCCAGCAGTTATGAAACAGGGGGGATGGGTGCGACCCAGTACTTC.

The chain has TRBV4-1 and TRBJ2-2; 9 bases are shared with TRBD1. V shed 0 bases and J 4 bases; nucleotides not matched to a gene: 3. Germline values: CDR1 MGHRA, CDR2 YSYEKL. The CDR3 is 16 residues long. CDR3 in DNA: TGCGCCAGCAGCCAAGATGGGACAGGGACCACCGGGGAGCTGTTTTTT. Residues: CASSQDGTGTTGELFF.

In this sample, this clone is medium-sized. The rearrangement links TRBV11-2 to TRBJ1-6; D gene uncertain. CDR1 and CDR2 from the germline V gene are SGHAT and FQNNGV. Trimming took off 3 bases at V and 13 bases at J, with 16 bases between the two ends. The CDR3 is 14 amino acids. The CDR3 loop is CASSFYGRLFPLHF. The CDR3 DNA follows: TGTGCCAGCAGCTTTTACGGTAGACTTTTTCCCCTCCACTTT.

V usage is TRBV6-1 and J usage is TRBJ1-5; D not certain. The V gene lost 1 base and the J gene lost 0 bases, with 10 bases spanning the gap. The germline V gene has CDR1 MNHNS and CDR2 SASEGT. This CDR3 has 16 amino acids. The CDR3 region is CASSEGYWISNQPQHF. Here the CDR3 DNA reads TGTGCCAGCAGTGAAGGATATTGGATTAGCAATCAGCCCCAGCATTTT.

The gene calls are TRBV29-1 and TRBJ2-7, with 7 bases fitting TRBD2. Trimming took 8 bases from V and 1 from J; bases not matched to a gene: 5. CDR3 length equals 12 residues. Germline values: CDR1 SQVTM, CDR2 ANQGSEA. CDR3 nucleotides: TGCAGCTTACGGGAGGAGTCCTACGAGCAGTACTTC. Encoded protein: CSLREESYEQYF.